This paragraph covers one T cell receptor beta chain sequence. This clonotype was seen a handful of times. Its antigen is currently not known. The sample holds no much larger clone one base away, and base qualities are not on file. From the germline V gene, CDR1 is SQVTM and CDR2 is ANQGSEA. From the cysteine up to the phenylalanine, the CDR3 has a length of 13 residues. Only the CDR3 region is kept as DNA, spanning 39 bases read in frame from base 1. V is shortened by 5 bases, J by 1 base, and the region joining them spans 8 bases. Stable Graves' hyperthyroidism was defined as the absence of progression to ophthalmopathy over 18 months of follow-up. Hyperthyroidism patients were aged 18 to 65 years and newly diagnosed, with disease duration of less than 2 months. Patients with uncontrolled infections, other autoimmune diseases, pregnancy or lactation were excluded. Clinical symptoms, serum thyroxine and TRAb, thyroid ultrasound, and orbital computed tomography formed the basis for the diagnoses. PBMCs were isolated from about 10 ml of fresh peripheral blood by Ficoll-Paque density gradient centrifugation. Total RNA was extracted with Trizol reagent, and quality was checked on an Agilent 2100 Bioanalyzer.

This record comes from a study of T cells in Graves' hyperthyroidism and ophthalmopathy (dated by TCRdb to the late 2010s). A note on the overall study: Peripheral blood was sampled at the time of initial diagnosis, prior to any treatment. After sampling, hyperthyroidism patients received methimazole starting at 30 mg daily, and ophthalmopathy patients received high-dose intravenous methylprednisolone. Prospective prediction of ophthalmopathy was tested in an independent validation cohort of some 19 hyperthyroidism patients and 15 to 17 patients who later progressed to ophthalmopathy. The study also compared thyroid tissue and blood T-cell repertoires from a handful of Graves' hyperthyroidism patients. To identify TCR V-J signatures that set the groups apart, the researchers used a discovery cohort of 100 patients, made up of around 42 with Graves' ophthalmopathy and 57 with stable Graves' hyperthyroidism. The paper describes TCR Vbeta CDR3 sequencing of 135 peripheral blood samples, made up of 43 ophthalmopathy patients, 70 to 75 hyperthyroidism patients and around 17 progressor patients. The approximately 95 discovery patients were divided at random into training and test sets in a 7:3 ratio.

Points the paper makes about the study in general: Ophthalmopathy was separated from stable hyperthyroidism by a 13 V-J signature model, with approximately 86% sensitivity and roughly 81% specificity obtained in cross-validation and 80%/75% obtained in testing. No statistical method was used to set the sample size in advance, and investigators knew the group allocation. Most expanded thyroid clonotypes (frequency above 0.001) were also found in blood, which suggests that blood repertoires may mirror thyroid immune responses. In validation, progression to ophthalmopathy was predicted by the model with 70% to 71% sensitivity and about 72% specificity, a median of roughly 6 months before onset.

TCR beta CDR3 regions were amplified from RNA transcripts. A first-round RT-PCR of the TCR CDR3 used the HTBI primer set with the Qiagen OneStep RT-PCR kit. A second multiplex PCR round built the libraries, followed by size selection and purification. The libraries were sequenced on an Illumina HiSeq2000 using paired-end 100 bp reads. The authors' analysis ran thus. SOAPnuke was used to process the raw data, throwing out any read that contained adapters or uncalled bases, had a mean Phred below 15, or lacked an exact constant-primer or identifier match. COPE v1.2.5 was used to merge high-quality paired reads, and clonotypes were defined as unique nucleotide sequences. MiTCR v1.1 was used to align clonotypes to the IMGT TRBV, TRBD and TRBJ reference segments. The analysis included only V-J combinations with a frequency above 0.0001, which together covered around 99% of the repertoires. The TCS score was defined as F50 (clonal expansion) divided by E x V (chaos), with BLOSUM62-based TCRdist calculated between CDR3 peptides within each V-J. Welch's t-statistics and random forest reduced roughly 530 V-J features to roughly 13, which were used in a naive Bayes classifier (R e1071). The raw public reads went through TCRdb reprocessing: fastp at Q25, MiXCR clone calling, in-frame beta chains kept. Records with the same CDR3 protein are collapsed into one entry carrying the most frequent genes and DNA. TCRdb, not the authors, supplied the V and J calls. This sample gives over 550,000 distinct CDR3 sequences in total; over 15% of them show up just once. Roughly 18% of the sample is in the top ten clones.

Sequenced sample: blood. This chain joins TRBV29-1 to TRBJ2-2, and the D gene may be TRBD1, 6 bases matching. The receptor was isolated from a woman aged 18 to 35 with Graves' hyperthyroidism. The CDR3 reads as follows: CSVTRGNTGELFF. The nucleotides read TGCAGCGTTACCAGGGGGAACACCGGGGAGCTGTTTTTT.